The entry below describes one TCR beta chain. Its antigen remains unidentified. The data were taken from a study of graft-versus-host responses after intestinal transplantation. V dropped 4 bases and J dropped 5; count of bases not matched to a gene: 12. The CDR3 runs 16 residues. Germline values: CDR1 MGHRA, CDR2 YSYEKL. Libraries were prepared by immunoSEQ multiplex PCR; TCRdb keeps only in-frame clonotypes and omits some of them. The sample lists about 40,000 clones; 91% were seen once. Points from the study as a whole: Recipient marrow contained GvH clones, some of which appeared first in ileum or blood.

The rearrangement joins TRBV4-1 to TRBJ2-5; 8 bases map to TRBD1. This receptor was identified in a human patient who received an intestinal transplant, so some T cells may come from the graft donor. The sample here was PBMCs, taken around 320 days after intestinal transplant. Here the CDR3 reads CASSLTFGQGRETQYF. Written as DNA, the CDR3 is TGCGCCAGCAGCCTGACCTTCGGACAGGGAAGGGAGACCCAGTACTTC.